Detailed here is one TCR beta chain. No cognate antigen has been identified for it. The record has no base qualities; no much larger clone is one base away. The CDR3 regions of human TCRbeta chains were analyzed by immunosequencing. Regarding the original processing steps: Repertoire TCRs were checked for matches against a reference library of SARS-CoV-2-specific TCRs that had been generated using the MIRA antigen-specificity platform. Breadth was defined as the fraction of unique TCRs that were SARS-CoV-2-associated, and depth was defined as the fraction of total T cells that were SARS-CoV-2-associated. Using the MIRA data, each spike-specific TCR was mapped to the spike region that the TCR reacts to and placed in a CD4 or CD8 class. Log10-transformed breadth and depth values were compared by one-way ANOVA with Sidak's multiple comparisons tests. Sourced from immuneACCESS, this table was stored by TCRdb with only in-frame sequences that have V and J called. A share of the clones is absent; for the studies checked, an unresolved V gene accounts for under half, and the remainder has no known explanation. That table furnishes V, J and clone size, whereas the DNA furnished D and trimming. The sample contains around 65,000 clones, over 75% of them found a single time. Around 28% of the sample is taken by the ten largest.

These data originate in a study of T cell responses to AZD1222 COVID-19 vaccine (dated by TCRdb to the early 2020s). Study-level background: TCR sequencing covered over 230 trial participants: 200 to 220 given two doses of AZD1222 and about 26 given two doses of MenACWY control vaccine. Trial participants were enrolled by age into subgroups of 18-55, 56-69 and 70-plus years, and around 140, 26 and 57 TCR-sequenced participants, respectively, were included in these subgroups. Study-wide findings and limitations: The whole spike protein was spanned by vaccine-associated CD4 TCRs, and dominant responses were seen in regions 160-218 and 743-854. Conclusions about previously exposed vaccinees are limited because only a handful of AZD1222 recipients were SARS-CoV-2 seropositive at baseline. Most participants were white British and females outnumbered males, and the authors suggested that clonal diversity may have been underestimated. In the small 56-69-year group, the increase in depth fell short of significance, most likely because of low power. After two AZD1222 doses, spike-specific TCR breadth and depth were significantly higher than at day 0 and than in MenACWY recipients. Because no samples from the day 14 peak response were available, repertoires could be characterized only after the peak T cell response. Reportedly, almost half of the unique spike-specific TCRs recognized epitopes lying outside the regions that are mutated in the B.1.351 and B.1.1.7 variants.

In the paper's terms, the time point label means: about 28 days (+/-7) after the second vaccine dose. AZD1222 recipients with second doses at about 4 weeks or about 12 weeks were pooled, because spike-specific TCR depth and breadth did not differ between schedules. The vaccinee samples were drawn from two UK trials, COV001 and COV002, one of which was a single-blind randomized controlled phase 2/3 trial testing AZD1222 (ChAdOx1 nCoV-19) in healthy adults. Trial participant PBMC samples were collected at day 0 and day 28 after the second dose for TCRbeta chain sequencing. The CDR3, cysteine through phenylalanine, is 18 amino acids long. Only CDR3 DNA is held: 54 bases, read in frame from base 1. CDR1 and CDR2 are drawn from the germline V gene: SNHLY, FYNNEI. V loses 8 bases at its end and J loses 7 bases; junction bases beyond the gene matches: 15.

The material was peripheral blood, obtained 28 days after the second AZD1222 dose. This receptor chain uses TRBV2 and TRBJ2-2; TRBD2 lines up with 14 middle nucleotides. This clonotype originated in an adult who received the AZD1222 COVID-19 vaccine. The bases read TGTGCCAGCGAGCGAGGACTAGCGGGGGGCCCGAGGGACGGGGAGCTGTTTTTT. Translated, it gives CASERGLAGGPRDGELFF. The CDR3, completed at both ends by the reference TRBV2 and TRBJ2-2 genes, gives the full variable domain EPEVTQTPSHQVTQMGQEVILRCVPISNHLYFYWYRQILGQKVEFLVSFYNNEISEKSEIFDDQFSVERPDGSNFTLKIRSTKLEDSAMYFCASERGLAGGPRDGELFFGEGSRLTVL.